Below, 18 T cell receptor beta chains from the same sample are listed, as sequenced in a study of blood T cells in healthy people across ages. For the second PCR, which ran for 7 to 11 cycles, a sample-barcoded 5' primer and a J-beta primer mix were used. TCRdb itself ran the 5' RACE reads through MiXCR, one entry per CDR3 protein. The sample consists of under 1,000,000 distinct CDR3 sequences, around 34% of them appearing once. Sequenced input: blood. The origin of the receptors is a man aged 18 to 35 in good health.

This chain connects TRBV2 to TRBJ2-3, with D possibly called TRBD1 or TRBD2 (6 bases each). The CDR3 runs 16 residues. V was clipped by 3 bases and J by 2 bases, with 15 bases between them. Germline CDR1 and CDR2: SNHLY and FYNNEI. CDR3 nucleotides: TGTGCCAGCAGTGAGTGGTCGGGGGCAAACACAGATACGCAGTATTTT. Encoded protein: CASSEWSGANTDTQYF.

This clonotype was observed a few times. The J gene is TRBJ1-1, the V gene TRBV6-2 or TRBV6-3; D perhaps matches TRBD1 (5 bases). Germline lookup yields CDR1 MNHEY and CDR2 SVGEGT. The CDR3 is 11 residues long. V lost 7 bases and J lost 7, with 10 bases in between. The CDR3 protein is CASTYDSEAFF. Here the CDR3 DNA reads TGTGCCAGCACCTACGACAGTGAAGCTTTCTTT.

The chain uses TRBV2 and TRBJ1-5; D gene uncertain. Germline-derived CDR1 and CDR2 are SNHLY and FYNNEI. The V gene lost 4 bases and the J gene lost 5 bases, with 12 bases spanning the gap. The CDR3 is 14 residues long. The CDR3 protein is CASSASRVDQPQHF. For the CDR3, the DNA is TGTGCCAGCAGTGCTTCTCGGGTAGATCAGCCCCAGCATTTT.

The gene calls are TRBV2 and TRBJ2-2; TRBD1 matches 10 bases. The CDR3 has 17 residues. From germline, CDR1 is SNHLY and CDR2 FYNNEI. V gave up 5 bases and J gave up 0 bases; unmatched junction bases: 6. The CDR3 is CASSWDRGGSNTGELFF. CDR3 bases: TGTGCCAGCAGTTGGGACAGGGGAGGTTCGAACACCGGGGAGCTGTTTTTT.

The chain uses TRBV29-1 and TRBJ1-1; D is perhaps TRBD1 (5 bases). The germline V gene has CDR1 SQVTM and CDR2 ANQGSEA. The V end was cut by 2 bases, the J end by 0 bases, with 10 bases between. The CDR3 is 14 amino acids. Written as DNA, the CDR3 is TGCAGCGTTGAAAATTGGGGCATGAACACTGAAGCTTTCTTT. This encodes CSVENWGMNTEAFF.

This clonotype appeared many times. The chain links TRBV20-1 to TRBJ2-1; D remains unclear. Trimming removed 0 bases at V and 7 bases at J, with 10 bases between. Germline-derived CDR1 and CDR2 are DFQATT and SNEGSKA (reference sequence). The CDR3 extends over 13 amino acids. CDR3 coding DNA: TGCAGTGCTAGAGATGGGCCTAGGAATGAGCAGTTCTTC. Its translation is CSARDGPRNEQFF.

This chain connects TRBV4-1 to TRBJ2-4; the D gene could be TRBD1 or TRBD2 (5 bases each). This CDR3 is 19 amino acids long. V was shortened by 0 bases and J by 2 bases, with 20 bases between the two germline ends. The germline V gene has CDR1 MGHRA and CDR2 YSYEKL. The CDR3 DNA reads as TGCGCCAGCAGCCAAGATGGGTTCACGGGGCGCGGGTCCAAAAACATTCAGTACTTC. Translation gives CASSQDGFTGRGSKNIQYF.

V gene TRBV20-1 combines with J gene TRBJ2-1; D might be TRBD2 (6 bases). V lost 5 bases, J lost 7 bases, and 12 bases lay in between. The CDR3 length is 12 residues. Germline V gene lookup returns CDR1 DFQATT and CDR2 SNEGSKA (reference sequence). The CDR3, as DNA: TGCAGTGCTCTCTTGGGAGGTAATGAGCAGTTCTTC. Translated, it gives CSALLGGNEQFF.

V and J are TRBV6-5 and TRBJ2-5; 11 bases are a match to TRBD1. V lost 0 bases, J lost 11 bases, and 14 bases stayed unmatched. Germline-derived CDR1 and CDR2 are MNHEY and SVGAGI. The CDR3 consists of 17 residues. The CDR3 is CASSYSFPGTGGNEQYF. The CDR3 DNA is TGTGCCAGCAGTTACTCTTTCCCGGGGACAGGGGGGAATGAGCAGTACTTC.

The sample holds a few counts of this clonotype. The chain carries TRBV5-1 and TRBJ1-1; D possibly corresponds to TRBD1 (5 bases). V was clipped by 0 bases and J by 7 bases, with 10 bases between them. Germline CDR1 reads SGHRS; CDR2 reads YFSETQ. This CDR3 comprises 13 residues. The CDR3 here is CASSLAGGGEAFF. As DNA, the CDR3 is TGCGCCAGCAGCTTGGCCGGGGGAGGTGAAGCTTTCTTT.

This clonotype was recorded a few times. The chain employs TRBV4-3 and TRBJ2-3; maybe TRBD2 (6 bases). Looked up from germline, CDR1 is LGHNA and CDR2 is YSLEER. Trimming pared 0 bases from V and 7 bases from J, leaving 8 bases between. The CDR3 length is 13 residues. The chain's CDR3 is CASSQERGNTQYF. CDR3 nucleotides: TGCGCCAGCAGCCAAGAGCGCGGGAATACGCAGTATTTT.

As concerns this clonotype: Germline is not matched at one junction end, which may reflect a read error. V gene TRBV6-2 or TRBV6-3 combines with J gene TRBJ1-2; no firm D call. CDR3 length: 11 residues. CDR1 MNHEY and CDR2 SVGEGT come from the germline V gene. The CDR3 region has the DNA TGTGCCACCAGTTGGGCCAACGGCTACACCTTC. This codes for CATSWANGYTF.

The chain links TRBV12-3 or TRBV12-4 to TRBJ1-2, with a possible D match to TRBD1 (5 bases). V dropped 7 bases and J dropped 2 bases, with 14 bases sitting between them. The CDR3 extends over 14 amino acids. The DNA for the CDR3 is TGTGCCAGCAAACACAGGTCCCTAAACTATGGCTACACCTTC. Translating gives CASKHRSLNYGYTF.

This chain uses TRBV7-9 with TRBJ2-3; the D is unclear. Germline values: CDR1 SEHNR, CDR2 FQNEAQ (reference sequence). The V end lost 5 bases, the J end lost 2 bases, and 14 bases lay between the germline ends. This CDR3 is 15 amino acids long. This CDR3 is CASSLKRSPTDTQYF. The CDR3 DNA follows: TGTGCCAGCAGCCTGAAGCGCTCGCCCACAGATACGCAGTATTTT.

This clonotype has a handful of counts. V and J are TRBV20-1 and TRBJ2-7; D is possibly TRBD2 (5 bases). V lost 3 bases, J lost 7 bases, and 25 bases lay in between. The CDR3 runs 16 residues. CDR1 DFQATT and CDR2 SNEGSKA come from the germline V gene (reference sequence). CDR3: CSASGPLEGSGNEQYF. The DNA of the CDR3 is TGCAGTGCTAGTGGTCCATTAGAGGGTTCGGGCAATGAGCAGTACTTC.

The rearrangement links TRBV7-9 to TRBJ2-2; unclear D gene. Germline CDR1 is SEHNR and CDR2 is FQNEAQ (reference sequence). This CDR3 is 15 amino acids long. Trimming stripped 3 bases from V and 3 bases from J, with 11 bases between. The CDR3 protein is CASSFETRHTGELFF. CDR3 in DNA: TGTGCCAGCAGCTTTGAGACACGACACACCGGGGAGCTGTTTTTT.

This sequence joins TRBV20-1 and TRBJ1-1; D is unresolved. The CDR3 sequence is 13 residues long. Germline CDR1 reads DFQATT; CDR2 reads SNEGSKA (reference sequence). With 3 bases removed from V and 4 bases from J, the gap between germline ends came to 12 bases. CDR3 protein: CSASTRRFTEAFF. DNA of the CDR3: TGCAGTGCTAGTACAAGACGATTCACTGAAGCTTTCTTT.

Many counts were recorded for this clonotype. The chain recombines TRBV7-9 with TRBJ2-6; TRBD2 might be the D (6 bases). V lost 2 bases, J lost 1 base, and 9 bases lay in between. Germline CDR1 SEHNR, CDR2 FQNEAQ (reference sequence). This CDR3 has 16 residues. The CDR3 reads CASSLYGTSGANVLTF. DNA of the CDR3: TGTGCCAGCAGCTTATACGGGACTTCTGGGGCCAACGTCCTGACTTTC.